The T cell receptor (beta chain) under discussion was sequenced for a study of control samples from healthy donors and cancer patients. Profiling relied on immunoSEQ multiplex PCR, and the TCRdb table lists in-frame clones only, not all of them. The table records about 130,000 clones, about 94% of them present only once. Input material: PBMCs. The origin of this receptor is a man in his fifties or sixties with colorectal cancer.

The CDR3 loop reads CASSPRPGEKLFF. The CDR3 DNA is TGTGCCAGCAGTCCCCGACCTGGGGAAAAACTGTTTTTT. V gene TRBV27 combines with J gene TRBJ1-4; no definite D call. This CDR3 is built from 13 residues. CDR1 is MNHEY, CDR2 SMNVEV, per germline (reference sequence). V dropped 5 bases and J dropped 8 bases, with 12 bases sitting between them.